The 22 T cell receptor beta chains below come from one sample, sequenced in a study of T cell responses to AZD1222 COVID-19 vaccine. Clones were sequenced by immunoSEQ multiplex PCR, and TCRdb holds only the in-frame ones, with some missing. The data contain some 130,000 clones, around nine tenths of them seen just once; the ten biggest clones take up under 3.5%. This specimen consisted of peripheral blood, obtained on day 0 of AZD1222 vaccination. Every receptor here comes from an adult in good health.

The chain is built from TRBV7-9 and TRBJ2-7, with 10 bases matching TRBD2. This CDR3 region has 16 residues. V trimming: 2 bases; J trimming: 5 bases; junction bases outside the gene matches: 9. Germline values: CDR1 SEHNR, CDR2 FQNEAQ (reference sequence). The CDR3 region is CASSLWLAGALDEQYF. The CDR3 DNA is TGTGCCAGCAGCTTATGGCTAGCGGGAGCATTGGACGAGCAGTACTTC.

J is TRBJ1-1 and V is TRBV7-9; D unclear. Between the trimmed V and J ends, which lost 3 bases and 7 bases, there was a span of 15 bases. The CDR3 is 14 residues long. Germline V gene lookup returns CDR1 SEHNR and CDR2 FQNEAQ (reference sequence). This CDR3 reads CASSFLKGGGEAFF. As DNA, the CDR3 is TGTGCCAGCAGCTTTCTTAAAGGCGGAGGTGAAGCTTTCTTT.

The table lists this clone with a count of one. The J gene is TRBJ1-2, the V gene TRBV5-5, with D unresolved. From germline, CDR1 is SGHKS and CDR2 YYEKEE (reference sequence). CDR3 length equals 12 residues. V lost 6 bases, J lost 2 bases, and 8 bases lay in between. CDR3 loop: CASIHPNYGYTF. In DNA form, the CDR3 reads TGTGCCAGCATACATCCGAACTATGGCTACACCTTC.

This clone came up once. The chain couples TRBV7-9 to TRBJ2-7; maybe TRBD1 (6 bases). Trimming cost V 3 bases and J 0 bases, with 9 bases left between them. CDR1 is SEHNR and CDR2 is FQNEAQ in the germline V gene (reference sequence). CDR3 length equals 14 residues. The CDR3 DNA sequence: TGTGCCAGCAGCTTCACAGGGACCTCCTACGAGCAGTACTTC. Residues: CASSFTGTSYEQYF.

CDR3 sequence (DNA): TGTGCCTGGAGTCCCCAGGGGGGGAGCTCTGGAAACACCATATATTTT. Translating it yields CAWSPQGGSSGNTIYF. The rearrangement joins TRBV30 to TRBJ1-3; 7 positions agree with TRBD1. V gave up 2 bases and J gave up 0 bases; unmatched junction bases: 7. The length of the CDR3 is 16 residues. Germline V CDR1 and CDR2: GTSNPN, SVGIG (reference sequence).

This clone is judged medium-sized. The chain has TRBV11-3 and TRBJ2-2, with D unclear. Trimming took 2 bases from V and 6 from J, leaving 10 bases between them. The CDR3 consists of 14 residues. Germline assignment: CDR1 SGHNT and CDR2 YENEEA. The CDR3 DNA sequence: TGTGCCAGCAGCTTAACCCCCGCGGCCGGGGAGCTGTTTTTT. It encodes CASSLTPAAGELFF.

The rearrangement joins TRBV24-1 to TRBJ2-1; TRBD2 aligns across 9 bases. There are 19 residues in the CDR3. V lost 3 bases to trimming and J lost 0 bases; unmatched junction nucleotides: 11. The germline CDR1 and CDR2 sequences are KGHDR and SFDVKD. The CDR3 here is CATSDPTLAGTGSYNEQFF. The CDR3 DNA reads as TGTGCCACCAGTGATCCCACCCTAGCGGGAACGGGCTCCTACAATGAGCAGTTCTTC.

The chain combines TRBV20-1 with TRBJ1-1, with D possibly being TRBD1 (5 bases). Germline-derived CDR1 and CDR2 are DFQATT and SNEGSKA (reference sequence). V lost 3 bases, J lost 6 bases, and 11 bases lay in between. The CDR3 is 12 amino acids. The CDR3 coding sequence is TGCAGTGCTAGTTGGGGGGTCGCTGAAGCTTTCTTT. Its translation: CSASWGVAEAFF.

This chain joins TRBV4-1 and TRBJ1-4; D gene ambiguous. Germline CDR1 reads MGHRA; CDR2 reads YSYEKL. The CDR3 is 14 amino acids. Between the trimmed V and J ends, which lost 1 base and 2 bases, there was a span of 5 bases. CDR3 residues: CASSQATTNEKLFF. Here the CDR3 DNA reads TGCGCCAGCAGCCAAGCGACCACTAATGAAAAACTGTTTTTT.

About this clone itself: Other DNA sequences in this specimen translate into the identical CDR3. The V call is TRBV7-3, the J call TRBJ2-5; D call uncertain. V was shortened by 5 bases and J by 2 bases, with 12 bases between the two germline ends. Germline V gene sequence: CDR1 SGHTA, CDR2 FQGTGA. The CDR3 runs to 14 residues. CDR3 nucleotide sequence: TGTGCCAGCAGCCCTACCGGGCTACAAGAGACCCAGTACTTC. It is translated as CASSPTGLQETQYF.

The rearrangement links TRBV19 to TRBJ2-5; 9 bases line up with TRBD2. This CDR3 is 14 amino acids long. V was clipped by 8 bases and J by 4 bases; unmatched bases: 8. CDR1 LNHDA and CDR2 SQIVND come from the germline V gene (reference sequence). CDR3 region: CASQLAGTGETQYF. The CDR3 nucleotides read TGTGCCAGTCAACTAGCGGGCACAGGAGAGACCCAGTACTTC.

The sample holds one count of this clone. The chain is built from TRBV6-2 or TRBV6-3 and TRBJ1-2, with D unresolved. CDR1 is MNHEY and CDR2 is SVGEGT in the germline V gene. V was trimmed by 6 bases and J by 6 bases, leaving 11 bases between them. This CDR3 contains 12 residues. Written as DNA, the CDR3 is TGTGCCAGCAGCACCGGTGGGAATGGCTACACCTTC. It is translated as CASSTGGNGYTF.

The J gene is TRBJ1-1, the V gene TRBV10-2; 7 nucleotides agree with TRBD1. The CDR3 extends over 13 amino acids. From germline, CDR1 is WSHSY and CDR2 SAAADI. The ends lost 10 bases at V and 0 bases at J; junction bases unmatched: 5. This CDR3 is CATSTGMNTEAFF. The CDR3 coding sequence is TGCGCCACTTCGACAGGGATGAACACTGAAGCTTTCTTT.

V usage is TRBV7-8 and J usage is TRBJ1-2; 8 bases agree with TRBD1. Germline-derived CDR1 and CDR2 are SGHVS and FQNEAQ. After removal of 4 bases from V and 4 bases from J, the junction contained 2 bases not matched to a gene. The length of the CDR3 is 13 residues. In nucleotides, the CDR3 is TGTGCCAGCAGCTCGACAGGGGTCTATGGCTACACCTTC. Translation gives CASSSTGVYGYTF. Full variable domain (missing parts from reference TRBV7-8 and TRBJ1-2): GAGVSQSPRYKVAKRGQDVALRCDPISGHVSLFWYQQALGQGPEFLTYFQNEAQLDKSGLPSDRFFAERPEGSVSTLKIQRTQQEDSAVYLCASSSTGVYGYTFGSGTRLTVV.

The chain is built from TRBV20-1 and TRBJ1-1; weak D call: TRBD1 (6 bases). The germline CDR1 and CDR2 sequences are DFQATT and SNEGSKA (reference sequence). The V end was cut by 5 bases, the J end by 7 bases, with 11 bases between. The CDR3 extends over 11 amino acids. CDR3 sequence (DNA): TGCAGTGCTGGGATGGACAGTGAAGCTTTCTTT. Its translation is CSAGMDSEAFF.

The chain uses TRBV6-1 and TRBJ1-6, with D unclear. The V gene lost 0 bases and the J gene lost 4 bases, with 10 bases spanning the gap. The CDR3 extends over 16 amino acids. Germline values: CDR1 MNHNS, CDR2 SASEGT. This CDR3 is CASSEADSVYNSPLHF. The CDR3 DNA follows: TGTGCCAGCAGTGAAGCAGACTCGGTTTATAATTCACCCCTCCACTTT.

The chain links TRBV5-8 to TRBJ1-5, with D unclear. CDR3 length: 16 residues. V was shortened by 0 bases and J by 0 bases, with 10 bases between the two germline ends. Germline CDR1 is SGHTS and CDR2 is YDEGEE. CDR3 sequence (DNA): TGTGCCAGCAGCTTGGTCAGCAGTTATAGCAATCAGCCCCAGCATTTT. Amino acid sequence: CASSLVSSYSNQPQHF. The full variable domain, completed using reference TRBV5-8 and TRBJ1-5, is EAGVTQSPTHLIKTRGQQATLRCSPISGHTSVYWYQQALGLGLQFLLWYDEGEERNRGNFPPRFSGRQFPNYSSELNVNALELEDSALYLCASSLVSSYSNQPQHFGDGTRLSIL.

The chain recombines TRBV11-2 with TRBJ2-4; 8 bases line up with TRBD2. CDR3 length equals 16 residues. Trimming removed 5 bases from V and 6 bases from J; junction bases left unmatched: 12. Germline V lookup: CDR1 SGHAT, CDR2 FQNNGV. The CDR3 nucleotides are TGTGCCAGCAGCCACCGGGACGGGGGGGCAGTAAACATTCAGTACTTC. Its translation: CASSHRDGGAVNIQYF.

The V gene is TRBV15, the J gene TRBJ1-1, with a weak D call TRBD1 (5 bases). The CDR3 totals 15 residues. Per germline, CDR1 LNHNV and CDR2 YYDKDF (reference sequence). Trimming removed 9 bases at V and 3 bases at J, with 20 bases between. CDR3 sequence reads: CATRQDSRWDTEAFF. Here the CDR3 DNA reads TGTGCCACGCGACAAGACAGCCGTTGGGACACTGAAGCTTTCTTT.

The chain couples TRBV7-9 to TRBJ2-1, with unresolved D. With 4 bases removed from V and 8 bases from J, the gap between germline ends came to 12 bases. CDR1 and CDR2 from the germline V gene are SEHNR and FQNEAQ (reference sequence). The CDR3 contains 13 residues. The CDR3 region has the DNA TGTGCCAGCAGCTCCCCCCTTGGGTATGAGCAGTTCTTC. This codes for CASSSPLGYEQFF.

V usage is TRBV5-5 and J usage is TRBJ1-6; D ambiguous. The V and J ends lost 0 bases and 9 bases respectively, with 10 bases between them. Germline CDR1 reads SGHKS; CDR2 reads YYEKEE (reference sequence). CDR3 length equals 14 residues. CDR3 loop: CASSLEWEASPLHF. The CDR3 DNA reads as TGTGCCAGCAGCTTGGAATGGGAAGCTTCACCCCTCCACTTT.

The chain couples TRBV6-5 to TRBJ1-1; no clear D gene. This CDR3 contains 15 residues. Germline CDR1 and CDR2: MNHEY and SVGAGI. V dropped 2 bases and J dropped 1 base, with 11 bases sitting between them. This chain's CDR3 is CASSYPGRKNTEAFF. CDR3 coding DNA: TGTGCCAGCAGTTACCCCGGACGGAAGAACACTGAAGCTTTCTTT.